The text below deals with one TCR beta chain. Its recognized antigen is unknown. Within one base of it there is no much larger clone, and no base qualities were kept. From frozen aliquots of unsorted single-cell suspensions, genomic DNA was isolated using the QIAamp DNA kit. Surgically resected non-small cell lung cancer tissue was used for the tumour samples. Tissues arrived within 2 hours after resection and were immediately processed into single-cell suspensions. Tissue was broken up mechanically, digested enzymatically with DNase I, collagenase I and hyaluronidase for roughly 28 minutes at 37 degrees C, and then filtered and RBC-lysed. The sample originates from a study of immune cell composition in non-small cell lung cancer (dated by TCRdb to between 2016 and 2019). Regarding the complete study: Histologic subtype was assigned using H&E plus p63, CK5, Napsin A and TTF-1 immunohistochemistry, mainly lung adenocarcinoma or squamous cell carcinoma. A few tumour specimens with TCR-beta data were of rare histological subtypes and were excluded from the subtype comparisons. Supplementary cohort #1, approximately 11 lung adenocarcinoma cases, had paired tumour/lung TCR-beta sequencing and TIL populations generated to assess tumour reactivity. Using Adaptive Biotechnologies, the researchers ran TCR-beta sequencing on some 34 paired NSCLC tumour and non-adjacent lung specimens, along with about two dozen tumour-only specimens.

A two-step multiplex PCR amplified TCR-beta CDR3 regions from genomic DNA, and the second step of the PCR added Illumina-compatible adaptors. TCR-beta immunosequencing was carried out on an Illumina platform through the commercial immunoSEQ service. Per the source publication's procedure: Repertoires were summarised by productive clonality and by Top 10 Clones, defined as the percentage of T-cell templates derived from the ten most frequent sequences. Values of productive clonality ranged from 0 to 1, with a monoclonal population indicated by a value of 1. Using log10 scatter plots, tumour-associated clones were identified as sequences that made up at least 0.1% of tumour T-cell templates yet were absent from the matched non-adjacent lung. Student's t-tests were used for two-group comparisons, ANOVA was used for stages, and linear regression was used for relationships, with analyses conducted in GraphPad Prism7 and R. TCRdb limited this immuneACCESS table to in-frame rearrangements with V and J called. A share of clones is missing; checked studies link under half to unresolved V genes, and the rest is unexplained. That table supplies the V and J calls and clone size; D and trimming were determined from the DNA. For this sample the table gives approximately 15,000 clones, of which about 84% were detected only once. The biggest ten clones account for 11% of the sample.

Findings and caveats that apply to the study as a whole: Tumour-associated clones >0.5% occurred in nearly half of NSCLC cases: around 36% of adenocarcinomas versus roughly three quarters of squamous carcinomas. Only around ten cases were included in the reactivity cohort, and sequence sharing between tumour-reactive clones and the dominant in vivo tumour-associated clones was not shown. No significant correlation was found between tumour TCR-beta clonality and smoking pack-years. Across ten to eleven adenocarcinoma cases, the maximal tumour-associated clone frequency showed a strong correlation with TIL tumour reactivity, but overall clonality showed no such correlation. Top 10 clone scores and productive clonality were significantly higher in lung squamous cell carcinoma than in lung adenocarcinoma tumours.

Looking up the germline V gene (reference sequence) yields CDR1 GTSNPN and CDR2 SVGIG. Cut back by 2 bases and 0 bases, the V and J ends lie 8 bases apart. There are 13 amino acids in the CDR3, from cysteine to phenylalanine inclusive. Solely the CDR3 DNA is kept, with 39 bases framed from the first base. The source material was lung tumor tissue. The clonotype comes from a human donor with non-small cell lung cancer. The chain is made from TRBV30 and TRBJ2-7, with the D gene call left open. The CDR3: CAWSSWSSYEQYF. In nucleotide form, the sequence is TGTGCCTGGAGTTCCTGGAGCTCCTACGAGCAGTACTTC.